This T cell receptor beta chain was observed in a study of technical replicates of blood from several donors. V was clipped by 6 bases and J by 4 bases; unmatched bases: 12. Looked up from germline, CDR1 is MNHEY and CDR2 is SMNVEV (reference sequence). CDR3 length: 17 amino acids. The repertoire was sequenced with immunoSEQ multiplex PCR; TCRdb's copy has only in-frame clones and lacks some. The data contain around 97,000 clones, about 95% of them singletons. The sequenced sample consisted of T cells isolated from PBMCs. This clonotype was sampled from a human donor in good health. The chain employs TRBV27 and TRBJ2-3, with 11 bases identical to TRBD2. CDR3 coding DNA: TGTGCCAGCAGCTTCAGACAACTAGCGGGAGTCCCAGATACGCAGTATTTT. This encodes CASSFRQLAGVPDTQYF.